The rows below give T cell receptor beta chains drawn from one sample of a study of blood T cell repertoires in COVID-19. TCRdb's copy holds only in-frame clones and misses some; the assay was immunoSEQ multiplex PCR. The data contain about 130,000 clones, 60% to 80% of them seen just once; the ten biggest clones take up around 6%. What was sequenced was peripheral blood. These receptors all stem from a man aged 60 to 75 with acute or convalescent COVID-19. CDR3s include the opening cysteine and the closing phenylalanine or tryptophan. The D gene is left open where the match is weak. A row's size may be missing; if present it is once, few, many or a size class.

cdr3_aa: CASSIRKGGSDTQYF; cdr3_nt: TGTGCCAGTAGTATCCGGAAAGGGGGCTCGGATACGCAGTATTTT; v_call: TRBV19; j_call: TRBJ2-3; clone_size: .; d_call: TRBD1
cdr3_aa: CASSSQTQGANYGYTF; cdr3_nt: TGCGCCAGCAGCTCCCAAACACAGGGGGCTAACTATGGCTACACCTTC; v_call: TRBV5-1; j_call: TRBJ1-2; clone_size: few; d_call: TRBD1
cdr3_aa: CASTRTSGRSSTDTQYF; cdr3_nt: TGTGCCAGTACCCGGACTAGCGGGAGGTCTAGCACAGATACGCAGTATTTT; v_call: TRBV19; j_call: TRBJ2-3; clone_size: .; d_call: TRBD2
cdr3_aa: CASRRGQLSYGYTF; cdr3_nt: TGTGCCAGCAGACGCGGACAGTTATCATATGGCTACACCTTC; v_call: TRBV6-5; j_call: TRBJ1-2; clone_size: .; d_call: .
cdr3_aa: CASSRANYGYTF; cdr3_nt: TGTGCCAGCAGCCGCGCTAACTATGGCTACACCTTC; v_call: TRBV12-3/TRBV12-4; j_call: TRBJ1-2; clone_size: .; d_call: .
cdr3_aa: CASSLGGEAFF; cdr3_nt: TGTGCCAGCAGTCTCGGGGGTGAAGCTTTCTTT; v_call: TRBV12-3/TRBV12-4; j_call: TRBJ1-1; clone_size: .; d_call: .
cdr3_aa: CASSEIWQSHQPQHF; cdr3_nt: TGTGCCAGCAGTGAAATCTGGCAGTCTCATCAGCCCCAGCATTTT; v_call: TRBV6-1; j_call: TRBJ1-5; clone_size: .; d_call: .
cdr3_aa: CASSLGHVGAFF; cdr3_nt: TGTGCCAGCAGCTTGGGCCACGTCGGAGCTTTCTTT; v_call: TRBV5-6; j_call: TRBJ1-1; clone_size: .; d_call: .
cdr3_aa: CASSEGGTDTQYF; cdr3_nt: TGTGCCAGCAGCGAAGGGGGCACAGATACGCAGTATTTT; v_call: TRBV9; j_call: TRBJ2-3; clone_size: .; d_call: .
cdr3_aa: CASSPGGSGANVLTF; cdr3_nt: TGTGCCAGCAGCCCTGGGGGCTCCGGGGCCAACGTCCTGACTTTC; v_call: TRBV28; j_call: TRBJ2-6; clone_size: .; d_call: .
cdr3_aa: CATSGRGSKETQYF; cdr3_nt: TGTGCCACCAGTGGCAGGGGGTCTAAAGAGACCCAGTACTTC; v_call: TRBV24-1; j_call: TRBJ2-5; clone_size: .; d_call: TRBD1
cdr3_aa: CASMESRVGYGYTF; cdr3_nt: TGTGCCAGCATGGAGTCGAGGGTCGGCTATGGCTACACCTTC; v_call: TRBV6-5; j_call: TRBJ1-2; clone_size: .; d_call: .
cdr3_aa: CASKRGTADTDTQYF; cdr3_nt: TGTGCCAGCAAGAGGGGGACAGCAGACACAGATACGCAGTATTTT; v_call: TRBV7-3; j_call: TRBJ2-3; clone_size: .; d_call: TRBD1
cdr3_aa: CASTTSGRDNEQFF; cdr3_nt: TGTGCCAGCACAACTAGCGGGAGGGACAATGAGCAGTTCTTC; v_call: TRBV6-5; j_call: TRBJ2-1; clone_size: .; d_call: TRBD2